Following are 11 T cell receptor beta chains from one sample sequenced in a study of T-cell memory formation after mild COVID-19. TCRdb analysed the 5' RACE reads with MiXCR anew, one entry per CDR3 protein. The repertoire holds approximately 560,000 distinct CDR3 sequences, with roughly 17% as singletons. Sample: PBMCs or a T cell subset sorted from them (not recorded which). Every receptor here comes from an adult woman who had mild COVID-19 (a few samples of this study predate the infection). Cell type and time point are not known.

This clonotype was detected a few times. CDR3 sequence: CASSFGLAGAPGELFF. CDR3 nucleotide sequence: TGTGCCAGCAGTTTTGGGCTAGCGGGAGCCCCCGGGGAGCTGTTTTTT. The V gene is TRBV12-3 or TRBV12-4, the J gene TRBJ2-2, with 10 bases lining up with TRBD2. V lost 3 bases, J lost 6 bases, and 7 bases stayed unmatched. The CDR3 runs 16 residues.

CDR3 protein: CASRGTGNYGYTF. DNA of the CDR3: TGTGCCAGCAGGGGGACAGGGAACTATGGCTACACCTTC. The rearrangement links TRBV12-3 or TRBV12-4 to TRBJ1-2, with 9 positions matching TRBD1. V lost 6 bases, J lost 2 bases, and 1 base stayed unmatched. This CDR3 has 13 residues.

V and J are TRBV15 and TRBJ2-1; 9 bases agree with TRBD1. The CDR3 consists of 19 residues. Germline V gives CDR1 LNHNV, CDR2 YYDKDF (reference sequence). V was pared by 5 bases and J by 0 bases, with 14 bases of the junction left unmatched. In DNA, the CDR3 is TGTGCCACCAGCGGAGGGACAGGGCATTGGAGCAGCTCCTACAATGAGCAGTTCTTC. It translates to CATSGGTGHWSSSYNEQFF.

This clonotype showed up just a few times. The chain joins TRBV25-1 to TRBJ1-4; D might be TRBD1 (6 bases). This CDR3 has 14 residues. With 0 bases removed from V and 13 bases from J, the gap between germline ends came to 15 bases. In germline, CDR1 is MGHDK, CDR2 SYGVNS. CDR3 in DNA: TGTGCCAGCAGTGAATATGGCACAGGGAGGTTACTGTTTTTT. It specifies CASSEYGTGRLLFF.

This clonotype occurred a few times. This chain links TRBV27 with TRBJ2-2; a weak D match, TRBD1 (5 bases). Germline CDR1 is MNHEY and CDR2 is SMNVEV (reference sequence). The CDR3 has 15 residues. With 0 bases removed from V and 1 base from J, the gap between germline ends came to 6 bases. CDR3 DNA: TGTGCCAGCAGTTTATCAGGGGAGAACACCGGGGAGCTGTTTTTT. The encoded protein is CASSLSGENTGELFF.

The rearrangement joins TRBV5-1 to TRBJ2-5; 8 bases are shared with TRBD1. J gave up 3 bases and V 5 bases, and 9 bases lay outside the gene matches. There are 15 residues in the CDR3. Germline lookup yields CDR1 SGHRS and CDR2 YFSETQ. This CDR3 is CASSYGQGEKETQYF. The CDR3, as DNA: TGCGCCAGCAGTTACGGACAGGGAGAAAAAGAGACCCAGTACTTC.

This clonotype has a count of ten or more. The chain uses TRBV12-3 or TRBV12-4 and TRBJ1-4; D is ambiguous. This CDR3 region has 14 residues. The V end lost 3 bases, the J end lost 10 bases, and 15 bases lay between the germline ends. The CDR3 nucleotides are TGTGCCAGCAGTTTTTCTAGCGGGAATCGAAAACTGTTTTTT. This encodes CASSFSSGNRKLFF.

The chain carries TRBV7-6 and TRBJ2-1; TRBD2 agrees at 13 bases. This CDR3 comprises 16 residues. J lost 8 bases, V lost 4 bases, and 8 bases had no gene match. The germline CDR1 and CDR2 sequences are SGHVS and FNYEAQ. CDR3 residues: CASSSGLAGVPHEQFF. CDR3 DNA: TGTGCCAGCAGCTCCGGACTAGCGGGGGTTCCCCATGAGCAGTTCTTC.

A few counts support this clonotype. CDR3 sequence: CASSPEQGSPTYEQYF. CDR3 nucleotide sequence: TGTGCCAGCAGCCCGGAACAGGGCTCCCCAACCTACGAGCAGTACTTC. The chain has TRBV7-9 and TRBJ2-7; D might be TRBD1 (6 bases). V was cut by 5 bases and J by 2 bases, with 19 bases left in between. This CDR3 is 16 amino acids long. Germline CDR1 and CDR2: SEHNR and FQNEAQ (reference sequence).

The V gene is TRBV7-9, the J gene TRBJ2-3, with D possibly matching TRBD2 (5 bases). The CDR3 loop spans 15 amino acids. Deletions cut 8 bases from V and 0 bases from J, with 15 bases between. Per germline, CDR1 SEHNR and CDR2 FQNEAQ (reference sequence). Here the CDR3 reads CASGRDGSSTDTQYF. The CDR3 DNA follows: TGTGCCAGCGGGAGAGACGGATCTAGCACAGATACGCAGTATTTT.

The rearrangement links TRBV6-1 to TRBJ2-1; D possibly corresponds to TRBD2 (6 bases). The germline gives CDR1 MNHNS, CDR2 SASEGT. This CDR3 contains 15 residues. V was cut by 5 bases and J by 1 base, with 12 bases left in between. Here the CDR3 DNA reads TGTGCCAGCAGTCGGGAGAGCCGGTCCTACAATGAGCAGTTCTTC. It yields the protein CASSRESRSYNEQFF.